One and the same sample provided the 14 T cell receptor beta chains below, sequenced in a study of cytomegalovirus exposure and HLA in healthy donors. It was with 60 Vbeta and 13 Jbeta primers that the PCR ran. The method was immunoSEQ multiplex PCR; TCRdb's version includes in-frame clones alone and lacks a portion of them. This table holds some 120,000 clones, 80% found once. The sample comprised PBMCs. The source is a man aged 35 to 55 in good health and CMV-seronegative.

The chain couples TRBV29-1 to TRBJ2-5; a weak D match, TRBD2 (7 bases). Germline CDR1 and CDR2: SQVTM and ANQGSEA. V dropped 7 bases and J dropped 4 bases, with 16 bases sitting between them. The CDR3 loop spans 13 amino acids. The CDR3 here is CSAYREGGETQYF. In nucleotides, the CDR3 is TGCAGCGCATACAGGGAGGGAGGAGAGACCCAGTACTTC.

The chain is built from TRBV5-1 and TRBJ2-5; a possible D gene is TRBD2 (5 bases). CDR3 length: 14 residues. Germline V gene sequence: CDR1 SGHRS, CDR2 YFSETQ. The ends were cut back, 4 bases at V and 2 bases at J, with 12 bases in the middle. The CDR3 loop reads CASSTGRGQETQYF. The CDR3 nucleotides are TGCGCCAGCAGCACCGGACGGGGACAAGAGACCCAGTACTTC.

The J gene is TRBJ2-7, the V gene TRBV5-1, with 8 nucleotides matching TRBD1. V gave up 5 bases and J gave up 6 bases; unmatched junction bases: 10. This CDR3 comprises 14 residues. Germline V gives CDR1 SGHRS, CDR2 YFSETQ. The CDR3 DNA sequence: TGCGCCAGCAGAGGGACAGGTGGAATTGGCGAGCAGTACTTC. Translation: CASRGTGGIGEQYF.

The chain recombines TRBV5-4 with TRBJ1-2, with 10 bases identical to TRBD1. CDR1 SGHNT and CDR2 YYREEE come from the germline V gene (reference sequence). J was trimmed by 8 bases and V by 4 bases; bases with no gene match: 17. This CDR3 has 17 residues. The CDR3 sequence: CASSLDIPPRTGGGYTF. For the CDR3, the DNA is TGTGCCAGCAGCCTGGACATCCCACCGAGGACAGGGGGGGGCTACACCTTC.

This clone was recorded once. The rearrangement uses TRBV2 and TRBJ1-4; TRBD1 aligns across 8 bases. Per the germline V gene, CDR1 is SNHLY and CDR2 is FYNNEI. V lost 4 bases, J lost 2 bases, and 3 bases stayed unmatched. This CDR3 contains 15 residues. CDR3 loop: CASSARQGTNEKLFF. The CDR3, as DNA: TGTGCCAGCAGTGCGCGACAGGGGACTAATGAAAAACTGTTTTTT.

This chain uses TRBV6-4 with TRBJ1-1, with TRBD1 as a possible D gene (5 bases). Trimming took 0 bases from V and 1 from J, leaving 21 bases between them. The CDR3 sequence is 19 residues long. Germline V gene data show CDR1 as MRHNA and CDR2 as SNTAGT. The CDR3 reads CASSDSRTPRNPRNTEAFF. In DNA, the CDR3 is TGTGCCAGCAGTGACTCGAGGACACCTAGGAACCCTAGGAACACTGAAGCTTTCTTT.

The CDR3 coding sequence is TGTGCCACCAGCAGAGACTCCTGGGAGGATACGCAGTATTTT. As protein: CATSRDSWEDTQYF. The J gene is TRBJ2-3, the V gene TRBV15; perhaps TRBD2 as D (5 bases). Germline CDR1 LNHNV, CDR2 YYDKDF (reference sequence). The length of the CDR3 is 14 residues. The V gene lost 0 bases and the J gene lost 6 bases, with 10 bases spanning the gap.

The V gene is TRBV30, the J gene TRBJ1-4, with D possibly matching TRBD1 (5 bases). This CDR3 has 14 amino acids. Germline values: CDR1 GTSNPN, CDR2 SVGIG (reference sequence). Trimming took off 3 bases at V and 2 bases at J, with 10 bases between the two ends. In nucleotides, the CDR3 is TGTGCCTGGAGCAACGGGGGTACTAATGAAAAACTGTTTTTT. The encoded protein is CAWSNGGTNEKLFF.

The V gene is TRBV27, the J gene TRBJ2-5, with 9 bases that match TRBD1. Gene TRBJ2-7 matches the end of the DNA better, so the J call may be wrong. The V gene's germline CDR1 is MNHEY and CDR2 SMNVEV (reference sequence). This CDR3 has 14 amino acids. The CDR3 region has the DNA TGTGCCAGCGGCTCCCGGGACAGGGCCTACGAGCAGTACTTC. Encoded protein: CASGSRDRAYEQYF.

The chain has TRBV10-3 and TRBJ2-1; 11 bases are shared with TRBD1. Germline lookup yields CDR1 ENHRY and CDR2 SYGVKD. This CDR3 has 15 amino acids. The trim removed 6 bases at V and 12 bases at J, leaving 13 bases unmatched. The CDR3 nucleotides read TGTGCCATCAGCGAAGGGCCCGGGACAGGGGGTAGGCAGTTCTTC. It specifies CAISEGPGTGGRQFF.

The chain links TRBV5-8 to TRBJ1-6, with D unresolved. Germline values: CDR1 SGHTS, CDR2 YDEGEE. The CDR3 length is 13 residues. Trimming removed 4 bases from V and 7 bases from J, with 9 bases in between. The DNA of the CDR3 is TGTGCCAGCAGCCCTAACTTGAATTCACCCCTCCACTTT. This sequence encodes CASSPNLNSPLHF.

The V call is TRBV2, the J call TRBJ1-6, with D perhaps TRBD1 (6 bases). Trimming left V 7 bases short and J 7 bases short, with 14 bases between. Germline V gene sequence: CDR1 SNHLY, CDR2 FYNNEI. The CDR3 loop spans 14 amino acids. In DNA, the CDR3 is TGTGCCAGCATGGTACAGGGTGGCAATTCACCCCTCCACTTT. Protein: CASMVQGGNSPLHF.

This chain joins TRBV30 and TRBJ1-1, with 7 positions matching TRBD1. This CDR3 region has 15 residues. CDR1 is GTSNPN and CDR2 is SVGIG in the germline V gene (reference sequence). The V gene end was trimmed by 1 base and the J gene end by 0 bases; junction bases not matched to a gene: 5. The CDR3 nucleotides read TGTGCCTGGAGTGAGCTAGGGGGCGTGAACACTGAAGCTTTCTTT. Its translation: CAWSELGGVNTEAFF.

This chain connects TRBV11-2 to TRBJ1-2; D may be TRBD1 (5 bases). Germline CDR1 SGHAT, CDR2 FQNNGV. V was cut by 3 bases and J by 2 bases, with 7 bases left in between. CDR3 length: 13 amino acids. Here the CDR3 DNA reads TGTGCCAGCAGCTTGAACAGGAACTATGGCTACACCTTC. It yields the protein CASSLNRNYGYTF.